These 19 T cell receptor beta chains share one sample of origin, sequenced in a study of blood T cell repertoires in COVID-19. The method was immunoSEQ multiplex PCR; TCRdb's version includes in-frame clones alone and lacks a portion of them. This sample yields approximately 30,000 clones, of which about 80% are seen a single time; about 40% belongs to the top ten. The sequencing input was peripheral blood. Receptors were obtained from a man between 65 and 79 years old with acute or convalescent COVID-19.

This chain uses TRBV4-1 with TRBJ2-7, with 9 bases fitting TRBD1. Germline CDR1 reads MGHRA; CDR2 reads YSYEKL. V lost 0 bases, J lost 6 bases, and 3 bases stayed unmatched. CDR3 length: 14 amino acids. In DNA, the CDR3 is TGCGCCAGCAGCCAAGATAGGACAGGGGCCGAGCAGTACTTC. Protein product: CASSQDRTGAEQYF.

The V and J genes are TRBV28 and TRBJ2-3, with 7 bases matching TRBD1. Germline V gene lookup returns CDR1 MDHEN and CDR2 SYDVKM. This CDR3 has 12 residues. The CDR3 coding sequence is TGTGTAACAGGGGCCATCACAGATACGCAGTATTTT. It encodes CVTGAITDTQYF.

This chain links TRBV2 with TRBJ1-5; 11 bases agree with TRBD1. The V segment lost 11 bases and the J segment 7 bases; nucleotides outside the gene matches: 7. CDR1 and CDR2 (germline): SNHLY, FYNNEI. The CDR3 totals 13 residues. The CDR3 DNA reads TGTGCCGGCGGACAGGGGGCAGGACAGCCCCAGCATTTT. It encodes CAGGQGAGQPQHF. Combining the CDR3 with reference TRBV2 and TRBJ1-5 gives the whole variable domain EPEVTQTPSHQVTQMGQEVILRCVPISNHLYFYWYRQILGQKVEFLVSFYNNEISEKSEIFDDQFSVERPDGSNFTLKIRSTKLEDSAMYFCAGGQGAGQPQHFGDGTRLSIL.

Here the CDR3 DNA reads TGTGCCACCAGCAGAGACAGGGCGGGAAACACCATATATTTT. Translating it yields CATSRDRAGNTIYF. This chain uses TRBV15 with TRBJ1-3, with D perhaps TRBD1 (5 bases). Trimming pared 0 bases from V and 4 bases from J, leaving 7 bases between. Germline assignment: CDR1 LNHNV and CDR2 YYDKDF (reference sequence). This CDR3 region has 14 residues.

The chain's CDR3 is CASSSGGNSYEQYF. CDR3 DNA sequence: TGTGCCAGCAGCTCGGGGGGTAACTCGTACGAGCAGTACTTC. The chain has TRBV7-3 and TRBJ2-7, with 7 bases that match TRBD2. The CDR3 is made up of 14 amino acids. Unmatched junction bases numbered 7, after V lost 4 bases and J lost 4 bases. The germline CDR1 and CDR2 sequences are SGHTA and FQGTGA.

The rearrangement joins TRBV19 to TRBJ1-5, with 8 bases identical to TRBD1. J lost 7 bases, V lost 4 bases, and 3 bases had no gene match. The germline gives CDR1 LNHDA, CDR2 SQIVND (reference sequence). The CDR3 extends over 13 amino acids. CDR3 region: CASSKTGVQPQHF. CDR3 coding DNA: TGTGCCAGTAGTAAGACAGGGGTCCAGCCCCAGCATTTT.

In this sample, this clone turned up a few times. The chain uses TRBV5-8 and TRBJ2-3, with 11 bases identical to TRBD2. The CDR3 runs 16 residues. V lost 0 bases to trimming and J lost 4 bases; unmatched junction nucleotides: 4. Germline CDR1 and CDR2: SGHTS and YDEGEE. The CDR3 coding sequence is TGTGCCAGCAGCTTGGGACTAGCGGGACACGCAGATACGCAGTATTTT. This encodes CASSLGLAGHADTQYF. Full variable domain (missing parts from reference TRBV5-8 and TRBJ2-3): EAGVTQSPTHLIKTRGQQATLRCSPISGHTSVYWYQQALGLGLQFLLWYDEGEERNRGNFPPRFSGRQFPNYSSELNVNALELEDSALYLCASSLGLAGHADTQYFGPGTRLTVL.

In nucleotides, the CDR3 is TGTGCCAGTAGTCCGACTAGCGGGAAAAGGTACGAGCAGTACTTC. Translation: CASSPTSGKRYEQYF. The J gene is TRBJ2-7, the V gene TRBV19, with 11 bases matching TRBD2. The V and J ends lost 5 bases and 4 bases, in that order; junction bases with no gene match: 7. The germline gives CDR1 LNHDA, CDR2 SQIVND (reference sequence). This CDR3 contains 15 residues.

V and J are TRBV7-2 and TRBJ2-7; 7 bases are shared with TRBD2. Trimming removed 0 bases from V and 0 bases from J; junction bases left unmatched: 5. The germline CDR1 and CDR2 sequences are SGHTA and FQGNSA. The CDR3 is 16 residues long. The CDR3 is CASSLAGGVSSYEQYF. The DNA for the CDR3 is TGTGCCAGCAGCTTAGCTGGGGGGGTCTCCTCCTACGAGCAGTACTTC.

The chain combines TRBV3-1 (or the pseudogene TRBV3-2) with TRBJ2-5; tentative D call: TRBD2 (5 bases). The CDR3 covers 15 residues. The germline gives CDR1 LGHDT, CDR2 YNNKEL (reference sequence). V shed 1 base and J shed 1 base, with 10 bases lying between them. The CDR3 coding sequence is TGTGCCAGCAGCCAAGGCTCGGGAATCCAAGAGACCCAGTACTTC. Protein sequence: CASSQGSGIQETQYF.

This CDR3 reads CASSLDRAPNTEAFF. The CDR3 DNA follows: TGTGCCAGCAGCCTAGACAGGGCCCCGAACACTGAAGCTTTCTTT. V is TRBV3-1 (or the pseudogene TRBV3-2) and J is TRBJ1-1, with 7 positions matching TRBD1. The J segment lost 1 base and the V segment lost 4 bases, leaving 6 bases of the junction unmatched. The CDR3 loop spans 15 amino acids. The germline V gene encodes CDR1 LGHDT and CDR2 YNNKEL (reference sequence).

The chain is built from TRBV11-1 and TRBJ2-5, with 7 bases aligning to TRBD2. Trimming at V came to 1 base and at J to 6 bases, leaving 8 bases not matched to a gene. Germline V gene lookup returns CDR1 SGHAT and CDR2 FQDESV (reference sequence). This CDR3 spans 15 amino acids. The CDR3 protein is CASSLELLAAQTQYF. The CDR3 region has the DNA TGTGCCAGCAGCTTAGAACTCCTAGCGGCGCAGACCCAGTACTTC.

The J gene is TRBJ1-2, the V gene TRBV28; 7 nucleotides align to TRBD1. Per the germline V gene, CDR1 is MDHEN and CDR2 is SYDVKM. This CDR3 contains 13 residues. The J segment lost 4 bases and the V segment lost 5 bases, leaving 4 bases of the junction unmatched. The CDR3 protein is CASSSDRVYGYTF. CDR3 bases: TGTGCCAGCAGTAGCGACAGGGTCTATGGCTACACCTTC.

The rearrangement links TRBV7-9 to TRBJ2-3; possible D gene TRBD1, 5 bases. V was pared by 3 bases and J by 0 bases, with 13 bases between. Germline V gene lookup returns CDR1 SEHNR and CDR2 FQNEAQ (reference sequence). CDR3 length: 16 amino acids. The CDR3 loop is CASSLGGATSTDTQYF. For the CDR3, the DNA is TGTGCCAGCAGCTTGGGTGGGGCGACTAGCACAGATACGCAGTATTTT.

V and J are TRBV18 and TRBJ1-5; perhaps TRBD1 as D (6 bases). Trimming pared 3 bases from V and 0 bases from J, leaving 9 bases between. Germline V gene lookup returns CDR1 KGHSH and CDR2 LQKENI. CDR3 size: 15 residues. CDR3 amino acids: CASSPDSVSNQPQHF. The CDR3 bases are TGTGCCAGCTCACCGGACAGCGTTAGCAATCAGCCCCAGCATTTT.

The V call is TRBV30, the J call TRBJ2-3; 7 nucleotides line up with TRBD1. This CDR3 contains 14 residues. Trimming at V came to 5 bases and at J to 0 bases, leaving 5 bases not matched to a gene. From germline, CDR1 is GTSNPN and CDR2 SVGIG (reference sequence). The CDR3 reads CAWDRATSTDTQYF. The CDR3 DNA sequence: TGTGCCTGGGACAGGGCAACTAGCACAGATACGCAGTATTTT.

This clone appeared a single time. J is TRBJ1-5 and V is TRBV2; TRBD1 might be the D (5 bases). V lost 6 bases to trimming and J lost 7 bases, with 13 bases between them. CDR3 length equals 13 residues. Germline lookup yields CDR1 SNHLY and CDR2 FYNNEI. The CDR3 sequence: CASRGGEDQPQHF. The CDR3 DNA reads TGTGCCAGCAGGGGGGGGGAGGACCAGCCCCAGCATTTT.

The CDR3 loop is CSALTATEAFF. In nucleotides, the CDR3 is TGCAGTGCGCTTACAGCCACTGAAGCTTTCTTT. The V and J genes are TRBV20-1 and TRBJ1-1; D ambiguous. This CDR3 has 11 amino acids. The germline V gene has CDR1 DFQATT and CDR2 SNEGSKA (reference sequence). The V and J ends lost 6 bases and 4 bases respectively, with 9 bases between them.

This clone has just one count. The V call is TRBV19, the J call TRBJ2-1; D is unclear. The CDR3 length is 15 residues. Germline lookup yields CDR1 LNHDA and CDR2 SQIVND (reference sequence). Trimming pared 4 bases from V and 9 bases from J, leaving 19 bases between. CDR3 nucleotide sequence: TGTGCCAGTAGTACAACAGATCTCGGTTTCGGTGAGCAGTTCTTC. This translates into CASSTTDLGFGEQFF.